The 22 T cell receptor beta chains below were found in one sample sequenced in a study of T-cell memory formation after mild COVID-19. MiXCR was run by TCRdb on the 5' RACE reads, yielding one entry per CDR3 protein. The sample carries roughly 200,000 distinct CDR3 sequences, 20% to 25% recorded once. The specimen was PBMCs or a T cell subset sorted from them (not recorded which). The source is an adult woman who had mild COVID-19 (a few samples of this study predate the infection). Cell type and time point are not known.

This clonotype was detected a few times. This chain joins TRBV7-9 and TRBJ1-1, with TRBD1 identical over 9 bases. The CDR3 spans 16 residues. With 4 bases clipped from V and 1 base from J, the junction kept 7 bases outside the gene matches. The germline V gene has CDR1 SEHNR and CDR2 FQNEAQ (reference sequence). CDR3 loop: CASSSHPDRGNTEAFF. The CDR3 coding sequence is TGTGCCAGCAGCTCCCACCCGGACAGGGGGAACACTGAAGCTTTCTTT.

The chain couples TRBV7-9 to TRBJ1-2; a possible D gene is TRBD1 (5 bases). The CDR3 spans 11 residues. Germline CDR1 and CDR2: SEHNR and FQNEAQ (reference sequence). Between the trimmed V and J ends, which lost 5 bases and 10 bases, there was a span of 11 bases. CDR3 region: CASSRQLSYTF. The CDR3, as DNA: TGTGCCAGCAGCCGACAGTTATCCTACACCTTC. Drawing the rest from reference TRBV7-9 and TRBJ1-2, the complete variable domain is DTGVSQNPRHKITKRGQNVTFRCDPISEHNRLYWYRQTLGQGPEFLTYFQNEAQLEKSRLLSDRFSAERPKGSFSTLEIQRTEQGDSAMYLCASSRQLSYTFGSGTRLTVV.

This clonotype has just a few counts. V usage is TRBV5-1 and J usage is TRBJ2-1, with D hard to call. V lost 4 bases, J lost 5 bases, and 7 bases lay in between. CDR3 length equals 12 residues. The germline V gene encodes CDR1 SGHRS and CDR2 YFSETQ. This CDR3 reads CASSPYDNEQFF. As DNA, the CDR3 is TGCGCCAGCAGCCCGTACGACAATGAGCAGTTCTTC.

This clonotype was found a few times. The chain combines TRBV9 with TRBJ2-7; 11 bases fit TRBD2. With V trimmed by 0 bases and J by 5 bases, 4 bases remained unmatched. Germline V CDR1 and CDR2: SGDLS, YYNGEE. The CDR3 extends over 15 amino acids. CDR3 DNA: TGTGCCAGCAGCGTAGGGATAGCGGGGGGGAACGAGCAGTACTTC. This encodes CASSVGIAGGNEQYF.

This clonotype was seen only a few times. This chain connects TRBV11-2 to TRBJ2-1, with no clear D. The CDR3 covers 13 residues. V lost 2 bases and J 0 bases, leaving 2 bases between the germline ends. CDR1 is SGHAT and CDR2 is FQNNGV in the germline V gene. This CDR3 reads CASSLFSYNEQFF. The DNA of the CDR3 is TGTGCCAGCAGCTTATTCTCCTACAATGAGCAGTTCTTC.

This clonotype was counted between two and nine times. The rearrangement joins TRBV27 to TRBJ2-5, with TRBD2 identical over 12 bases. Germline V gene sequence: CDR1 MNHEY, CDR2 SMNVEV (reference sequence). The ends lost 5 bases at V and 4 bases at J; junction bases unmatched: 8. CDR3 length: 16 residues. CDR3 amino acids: CASSPPLAGGGETQYF. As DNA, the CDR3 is TGTGCCAGCAGTCCCCCACTAGCGGGAGGAGGAGAGACCCAGTACTTC.

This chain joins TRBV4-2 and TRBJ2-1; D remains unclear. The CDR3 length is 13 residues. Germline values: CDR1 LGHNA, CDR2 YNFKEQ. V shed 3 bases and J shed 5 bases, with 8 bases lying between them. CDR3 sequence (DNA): TGTGCCAGCAGCCATTCTGCAGACAATGAGCAGTTCTTC. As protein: CASSHSADNEQFF.

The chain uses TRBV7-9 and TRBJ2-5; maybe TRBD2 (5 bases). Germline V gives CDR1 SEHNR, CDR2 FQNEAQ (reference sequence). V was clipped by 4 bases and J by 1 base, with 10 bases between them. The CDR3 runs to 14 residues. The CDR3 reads CASSSEAAQETQYF. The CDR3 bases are TGTGCCAGCAGCTCTGAAGCGGCCCAAGAGACCCAGTACTTC.

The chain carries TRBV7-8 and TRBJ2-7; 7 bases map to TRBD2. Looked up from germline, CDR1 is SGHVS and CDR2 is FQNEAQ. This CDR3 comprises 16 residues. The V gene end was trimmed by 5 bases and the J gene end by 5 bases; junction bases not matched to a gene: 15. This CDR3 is CASSPLREEYSDEQYF. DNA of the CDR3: TGTGCCAGCAGCCCGCTTCGGGAGGAGTATTCCGACGAGCAGTACTTC.

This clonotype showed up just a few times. CDR3 nucleotide sequence: TGTGCCAGCAGCTTGGGACTGAGCACAGATACGCAGTATTTT. Residues: CASSLGLSTDTQYF. The chain joins TRBV12-3 or TRBV12-4 to TRBJ2-3; D may be TRBD2 (6 bases). V dropped 6 bases and J dropped 0 bases, with 10 bases sitting between them. The CDR3 is 14 residues long.

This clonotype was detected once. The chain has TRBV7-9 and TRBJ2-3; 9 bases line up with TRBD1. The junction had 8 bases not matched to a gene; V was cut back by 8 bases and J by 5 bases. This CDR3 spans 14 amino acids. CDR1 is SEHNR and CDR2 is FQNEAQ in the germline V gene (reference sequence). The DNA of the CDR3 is TGTGCCAGCGGATGGGACAGGGTGGTAGATACGCAGTATTTT. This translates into CASGWDRVVDTQYF.

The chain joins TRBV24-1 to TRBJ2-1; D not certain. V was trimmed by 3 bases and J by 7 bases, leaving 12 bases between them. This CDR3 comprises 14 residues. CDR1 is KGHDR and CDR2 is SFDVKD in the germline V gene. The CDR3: CATSDPWKGNEQFF. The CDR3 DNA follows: TGTGCCACCAGTGATCCTTGGAAGGGAAATGAGCAGTTCTTC.

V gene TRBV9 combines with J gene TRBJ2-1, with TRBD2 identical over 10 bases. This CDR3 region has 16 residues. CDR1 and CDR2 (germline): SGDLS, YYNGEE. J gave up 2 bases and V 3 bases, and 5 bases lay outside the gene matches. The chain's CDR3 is CASSAPGLAPYNEQFF. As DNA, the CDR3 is TGTGCCAGCAGCGCGCCGGGACTAGCGCCCTACAATGAGCAGTTCTTC.

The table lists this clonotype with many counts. The CDR3 spells CASSPLGSYEQYF. The CDR3, as DNA: TGTGCCAGCAGTCCTCTAGGGTCCTACGAGCAGTACTTC. The chain couples TRBV6-5 to TRBJ2-7; D not certain. CDR1 and CDR2 (germline): MNHEY, SVGAGI. Trimming removed 5 bases at V and 1 base at J, with 9 bases between. The CDR3 is made up of 13 amino acids.

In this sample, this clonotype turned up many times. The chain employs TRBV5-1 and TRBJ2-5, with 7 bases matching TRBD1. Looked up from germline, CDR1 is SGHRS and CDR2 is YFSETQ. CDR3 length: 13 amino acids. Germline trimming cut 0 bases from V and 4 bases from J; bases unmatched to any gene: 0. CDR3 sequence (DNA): TGCGCCAGCAGCTTGGACAGGGGAGAGACCCAGTACTTC. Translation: CASSLDRGETQYF.

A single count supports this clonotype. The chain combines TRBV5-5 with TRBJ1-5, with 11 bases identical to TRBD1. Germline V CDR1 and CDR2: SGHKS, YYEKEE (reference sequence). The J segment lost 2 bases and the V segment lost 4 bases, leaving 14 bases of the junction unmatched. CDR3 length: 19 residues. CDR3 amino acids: CASSTRPGTGGWGNQPQHF. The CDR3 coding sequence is TGTGCCAGCAGCACGCGTCCCGGGACAGGGGGGTGGGGCAATCAGCCCCAGCATTTT.

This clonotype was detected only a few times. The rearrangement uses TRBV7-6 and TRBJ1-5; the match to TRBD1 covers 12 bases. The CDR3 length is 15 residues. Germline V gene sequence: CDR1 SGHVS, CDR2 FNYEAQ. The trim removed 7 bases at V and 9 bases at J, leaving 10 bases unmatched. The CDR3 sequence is CASTQGDRGLWPQHF. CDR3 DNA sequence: TGTGCCAGCACCCAGGGGGACAGGGGGCTTTGGCCCCAGCATTTT.

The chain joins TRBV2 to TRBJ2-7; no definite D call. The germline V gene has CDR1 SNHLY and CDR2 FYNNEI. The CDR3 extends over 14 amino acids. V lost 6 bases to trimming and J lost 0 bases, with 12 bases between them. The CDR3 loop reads CASRETQSSYEQYF. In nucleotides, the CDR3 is TGTGCCAGCAGAGAAACACAGAGCTCCTACGAGCAGTACTTC.

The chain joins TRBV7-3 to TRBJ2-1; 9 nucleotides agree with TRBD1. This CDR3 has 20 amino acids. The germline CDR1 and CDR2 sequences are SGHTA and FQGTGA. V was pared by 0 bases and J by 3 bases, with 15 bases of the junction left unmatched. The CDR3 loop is CASSLTQTPYRDRDYNEQFF. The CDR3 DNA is TGTGCCAGCAGCTTAACGCAAACACCTTACCGGGACAGGGACTACAATGAGCAGTTCTTC.

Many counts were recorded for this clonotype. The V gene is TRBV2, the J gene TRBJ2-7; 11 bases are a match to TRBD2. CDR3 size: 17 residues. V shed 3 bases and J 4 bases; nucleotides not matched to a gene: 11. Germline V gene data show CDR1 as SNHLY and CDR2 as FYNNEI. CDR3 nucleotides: TGTGCCAGCAGTGACCTCATAACTAGCGGGAGTTGGTACGAGCAGTACTTC. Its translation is CASSDLITSGSWYEQYF. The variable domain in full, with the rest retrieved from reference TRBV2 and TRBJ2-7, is EPEVTQTPSHQVTQMGQEVILRCVPISNHLYFYWYRQILGQKVEFLVSFYNNEISEKSEIFDDQFSVERPDGSNFTLKIRSTKLEDSAMYFCASSDLITSGSWYEQYFGPGTRLTVT.

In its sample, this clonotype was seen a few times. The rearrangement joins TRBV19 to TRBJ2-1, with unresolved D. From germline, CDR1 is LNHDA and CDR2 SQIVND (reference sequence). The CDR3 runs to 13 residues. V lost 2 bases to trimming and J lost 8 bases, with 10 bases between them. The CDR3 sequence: CASSIRRRDEQFF. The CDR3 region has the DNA TGTGCCAGTAGTATACGCAGAAGGGATGAGCAGTTCTTC.

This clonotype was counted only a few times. The CDR3 DNA is TGCAGCGTTGAAGCCTGGACAGGGGTCGGCTATGGCTACACCTTC. This translates into CSVEAWTGVGYGYTF. The rearrangement links TRBV29-1 to TRBJ1-2, with 9 bases that match TRBD1. This CDR3 region has 15 residues. Trimming took 1 base from V and 4 from J; bases not matched to a gene: 7. In germline, CDR1 is SQVTM, CDR2 ANQGSEA.